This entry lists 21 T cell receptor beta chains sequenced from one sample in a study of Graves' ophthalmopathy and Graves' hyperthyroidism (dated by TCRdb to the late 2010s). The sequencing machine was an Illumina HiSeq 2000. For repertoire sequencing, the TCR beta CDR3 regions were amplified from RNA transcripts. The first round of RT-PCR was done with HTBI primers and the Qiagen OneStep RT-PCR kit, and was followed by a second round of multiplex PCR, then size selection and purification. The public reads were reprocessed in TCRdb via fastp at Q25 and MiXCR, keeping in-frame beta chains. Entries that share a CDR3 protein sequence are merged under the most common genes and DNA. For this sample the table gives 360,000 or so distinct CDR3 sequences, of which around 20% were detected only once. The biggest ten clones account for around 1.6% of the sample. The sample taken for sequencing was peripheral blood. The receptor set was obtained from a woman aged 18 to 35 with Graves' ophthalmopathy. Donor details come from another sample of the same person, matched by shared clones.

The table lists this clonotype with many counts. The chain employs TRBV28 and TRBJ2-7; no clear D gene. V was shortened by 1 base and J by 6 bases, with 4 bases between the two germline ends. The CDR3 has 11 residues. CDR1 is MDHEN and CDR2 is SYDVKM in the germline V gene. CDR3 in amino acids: CASSLLREQYF. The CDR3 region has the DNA TGTGCCAGCAGTTTATTGCGCGAGCAGTACTTC.

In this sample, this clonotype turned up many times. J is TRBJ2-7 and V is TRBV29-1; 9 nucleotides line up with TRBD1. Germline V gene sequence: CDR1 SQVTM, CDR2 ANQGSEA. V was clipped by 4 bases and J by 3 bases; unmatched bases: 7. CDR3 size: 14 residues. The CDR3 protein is CSVGAGTGFYEQYF. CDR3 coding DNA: TGCAGCGTTGGGGCCGGGACAGGGTTCTACGAGCAGTACTTC.

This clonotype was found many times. The CDR3: CASSQVDNSPLHF. CDR3 coding DNA: TGTGCCAGCAGCCAAGTAGATAATTCACCCCTCCACTTT. The chain uses TRBV14 and TRBJ1-6; D uncertain. This CDR3 has 13 residues. Trimming cost V 1 base and J 5 bases, with 3 bases left between them. Germline V gene data show CDR1 as SGHDN and CDR2 as FVKESK.

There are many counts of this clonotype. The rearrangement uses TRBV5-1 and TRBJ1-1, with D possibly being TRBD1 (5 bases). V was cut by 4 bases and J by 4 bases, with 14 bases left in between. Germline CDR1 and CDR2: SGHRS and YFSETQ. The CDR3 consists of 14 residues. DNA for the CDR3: TGCGCCAGCAGCGCCCTTGGGGGAAGCACTGAAGCTTTCTTT. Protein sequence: CASSALGGSTEAFF.

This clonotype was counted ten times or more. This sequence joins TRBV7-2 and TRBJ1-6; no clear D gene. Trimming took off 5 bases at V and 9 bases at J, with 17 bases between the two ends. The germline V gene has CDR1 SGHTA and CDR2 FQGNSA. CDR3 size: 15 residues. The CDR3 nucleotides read TGTGCCAGCAGCCCCTCTAGGACCGGGGTTTCACCCCTCCACTTT. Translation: CASSPSRTGVSPLHF.

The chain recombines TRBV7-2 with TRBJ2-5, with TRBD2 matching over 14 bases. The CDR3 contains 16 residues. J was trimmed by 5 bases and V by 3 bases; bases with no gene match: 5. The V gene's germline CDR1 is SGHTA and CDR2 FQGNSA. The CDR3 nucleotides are TGTGCCAGCAGCTTGGGACTAGCGGGAGTCGCGGAGACCCAGTACTTC. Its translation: CASSLGLAGVAETQYF.

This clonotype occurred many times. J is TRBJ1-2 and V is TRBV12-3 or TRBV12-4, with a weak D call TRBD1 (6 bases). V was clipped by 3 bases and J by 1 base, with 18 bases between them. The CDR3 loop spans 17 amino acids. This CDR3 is CASSFGQRNPLNYGYTF. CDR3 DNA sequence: TGTGCCAGCAGTTTTGGACAGCGCAACCCCCTTAACTATGGCTACACCTTC.

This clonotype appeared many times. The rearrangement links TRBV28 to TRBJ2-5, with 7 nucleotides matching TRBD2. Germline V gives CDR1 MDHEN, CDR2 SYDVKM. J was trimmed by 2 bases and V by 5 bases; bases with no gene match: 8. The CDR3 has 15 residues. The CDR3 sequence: CASSLWGGEQETQYF. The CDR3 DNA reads TGTGCCAGCAGTCTGTGGGGGGGAGAGCAAGAGACCCAGTACTTC.

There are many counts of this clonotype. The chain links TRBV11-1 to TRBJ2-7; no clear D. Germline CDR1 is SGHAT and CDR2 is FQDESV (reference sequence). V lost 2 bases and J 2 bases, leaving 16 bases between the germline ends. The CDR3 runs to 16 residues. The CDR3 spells CASSLNYPGLTYEQYF. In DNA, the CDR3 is TGTGCCAGCAGCTTAAATTACCCCGGGCTCACCTACGAGCAGTACTTC.

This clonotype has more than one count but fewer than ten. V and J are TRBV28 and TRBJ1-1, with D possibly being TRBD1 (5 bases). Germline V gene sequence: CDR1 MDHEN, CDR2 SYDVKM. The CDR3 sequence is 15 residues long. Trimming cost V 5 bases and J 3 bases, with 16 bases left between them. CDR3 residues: CASSLPGGEHTEAFF. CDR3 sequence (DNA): TGTGCCAGCAGTCTTCCGGGGGGGGAGCACACTGAAGCTTTCTTT.

CDR3 sequence (DNA): TGTGCCAGCAGCTTTCGGGGGACTGAGGAGCAGTACTTC. It yields the protein CASSFRGTEEQYF. This sequence joins TRBV28 and TRBJ2-7, with D possibly TRBD2 on 6 matching bases. Per the germline V gene, CDR1 is MDHEN and CDR2 is SYDVKM. There are 13 residues in the CDR3. With 6 bases removed from V and 7 bases from J, the gap between germline ends came to 16 bases. Filled out from reference TRBV28 and TRBJ2-7, the complete variable domain reads DVKVTQSSRYLVKRTGEKVFLECVQDMDHENMFWYRQDPGLGLRLIYFSYDVKMKEKGDIPEGYSVSREKKERFSLILESASTNQTSMYLCASSFRGTEEQYFGPGTRLTVT.

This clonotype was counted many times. DNA of the CDR3: TGTGCCAGCAGTTTCGGGACCGACCACTACGAGCAGTACTTC. The encoded protein is CASSFGTDHYEQYF. The J gene is TRBJ2-7, the V gene TRBV12-3 or TRBV12-4, with D possibly called TRBD1 or TRBD2 (5 bases each). V shed 3 bases and J shed 3 bases, with 12 bases lying between them. The CDR3 runs to 14 residues.

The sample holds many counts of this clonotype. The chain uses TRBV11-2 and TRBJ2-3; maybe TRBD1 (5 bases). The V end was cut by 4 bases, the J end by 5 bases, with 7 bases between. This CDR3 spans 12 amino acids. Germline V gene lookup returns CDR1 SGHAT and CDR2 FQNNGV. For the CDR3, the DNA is TGTGCCAGCAGCTCAGGGCTAGATACGCAGTATTTT. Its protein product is CASSSGLDTQYF.

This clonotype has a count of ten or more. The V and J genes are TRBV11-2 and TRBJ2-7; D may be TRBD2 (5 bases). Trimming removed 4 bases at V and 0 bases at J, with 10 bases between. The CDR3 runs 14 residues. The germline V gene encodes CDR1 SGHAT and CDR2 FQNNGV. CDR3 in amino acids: CASSSIRGSYEQYF. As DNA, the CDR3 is TGTGCCAGCAGCTCCATCCGGGGCTCCTACGAGCAGTACTTC.

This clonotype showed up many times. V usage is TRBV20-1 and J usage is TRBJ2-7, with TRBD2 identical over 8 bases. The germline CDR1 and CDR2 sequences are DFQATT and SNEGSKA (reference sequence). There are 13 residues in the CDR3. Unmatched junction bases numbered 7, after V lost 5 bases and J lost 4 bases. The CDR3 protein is CSAGSGVRYEQYF. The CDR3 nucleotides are TGCAGTGCTGGTAGCGGGGTTAGGTACGAGCAGTACTTC.

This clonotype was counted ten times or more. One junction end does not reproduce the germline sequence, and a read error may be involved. The CDR3 bases are TGTGCCAGCAGTTTAGGGGCCCCAGGTGGAGGGCATGGCCACACCTTC. This encodes CASSLGAPGGGHGHTF. This sequence joins TRBV28 and TRBJ1-2, with D possibly matching TRBD1 (5 bases). CDR3 length equals 16 residues. Germline CDR1 is MDHEN and CDR2 is SYDVKM.

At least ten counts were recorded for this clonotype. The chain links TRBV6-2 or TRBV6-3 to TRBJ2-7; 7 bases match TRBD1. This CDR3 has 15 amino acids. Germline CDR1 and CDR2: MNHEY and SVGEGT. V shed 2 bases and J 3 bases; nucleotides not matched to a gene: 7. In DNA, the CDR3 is TGTGCCAGCAGTTACCCGACAGGGTCCGGCTACGAGCAGTACTTC. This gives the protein CASSYPTGSGYEQYF.

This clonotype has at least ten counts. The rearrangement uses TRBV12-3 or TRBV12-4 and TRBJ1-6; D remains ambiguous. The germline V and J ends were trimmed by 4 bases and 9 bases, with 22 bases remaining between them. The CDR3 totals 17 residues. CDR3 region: CASSSGFRGLSSSPLHF. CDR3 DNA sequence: TGTGCCAGCAGTTCGGGTTTTCGCGGGCTGTCTAGTTCACCCCTCCACTTT.

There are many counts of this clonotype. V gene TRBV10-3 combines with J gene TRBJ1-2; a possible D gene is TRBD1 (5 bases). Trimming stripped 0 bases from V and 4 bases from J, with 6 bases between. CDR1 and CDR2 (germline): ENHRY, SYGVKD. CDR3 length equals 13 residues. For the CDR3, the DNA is TGTGCCATCAGTGAGTCAGGGGTCTATGGCTACACCTTC. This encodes CAISESGVYGYTF.

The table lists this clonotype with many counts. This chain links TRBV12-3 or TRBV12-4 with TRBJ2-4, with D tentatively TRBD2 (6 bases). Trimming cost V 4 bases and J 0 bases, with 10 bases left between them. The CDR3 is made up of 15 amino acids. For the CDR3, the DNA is TGTGCCAGCAGTTCAGGGACTCTAGCCAAAAACATTCAGTACTTC. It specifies CASSSGTLAKNIQYF.

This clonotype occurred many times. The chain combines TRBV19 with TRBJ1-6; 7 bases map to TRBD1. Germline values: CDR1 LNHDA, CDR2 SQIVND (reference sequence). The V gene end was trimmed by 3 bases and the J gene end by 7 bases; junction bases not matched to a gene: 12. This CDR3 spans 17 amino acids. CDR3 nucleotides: TGTGCCAGTAGTATTTTCCGAAGGACAGGCGGGAATTCACCCCTCCACTTT. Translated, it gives CASSIFRRTGGNSPLHF.